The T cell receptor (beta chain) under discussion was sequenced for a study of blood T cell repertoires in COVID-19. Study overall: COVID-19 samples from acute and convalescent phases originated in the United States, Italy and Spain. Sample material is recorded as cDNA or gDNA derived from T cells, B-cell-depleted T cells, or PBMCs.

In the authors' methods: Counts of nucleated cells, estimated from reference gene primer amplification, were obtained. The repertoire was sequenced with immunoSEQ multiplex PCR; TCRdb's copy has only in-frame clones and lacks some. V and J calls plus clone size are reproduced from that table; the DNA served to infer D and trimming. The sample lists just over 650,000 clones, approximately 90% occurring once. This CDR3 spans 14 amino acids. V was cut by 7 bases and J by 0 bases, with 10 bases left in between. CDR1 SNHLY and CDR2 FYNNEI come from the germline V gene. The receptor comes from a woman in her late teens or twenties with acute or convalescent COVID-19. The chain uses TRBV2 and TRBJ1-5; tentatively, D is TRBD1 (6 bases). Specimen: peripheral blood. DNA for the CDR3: TGTGCCAGCACAGAGGGGGATAGCAATCAGCCCCAGCATTTT. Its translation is CASTEGDSNQPQHF.